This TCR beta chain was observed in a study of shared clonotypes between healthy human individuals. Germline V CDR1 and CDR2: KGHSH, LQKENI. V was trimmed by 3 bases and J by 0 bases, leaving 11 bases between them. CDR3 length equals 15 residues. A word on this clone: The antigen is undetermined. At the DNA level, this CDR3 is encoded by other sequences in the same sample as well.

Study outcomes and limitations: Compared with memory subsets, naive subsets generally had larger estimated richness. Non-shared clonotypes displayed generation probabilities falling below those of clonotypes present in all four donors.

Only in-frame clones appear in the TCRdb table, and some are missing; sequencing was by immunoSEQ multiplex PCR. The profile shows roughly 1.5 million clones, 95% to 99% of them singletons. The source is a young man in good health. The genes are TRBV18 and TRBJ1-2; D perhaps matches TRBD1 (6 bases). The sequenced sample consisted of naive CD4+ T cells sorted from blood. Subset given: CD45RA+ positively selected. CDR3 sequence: CASSPGGSANYGYTF. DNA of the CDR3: TGTGCCAGCTCACCGGGGGGCAGCGCTAACTATGGCTACACCTTC. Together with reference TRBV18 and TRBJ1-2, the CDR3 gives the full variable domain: NAGVMQNPRHLVRRRGQEARLRCSPMKGHSHVYWYRQLPEEGLKFMVYLQKENIIDESGMPKERFSAEFPKEGPSILRIQQVVRGDSAAYFCASSPGGSANYGYTFGSGTRLTVV.